This entry describes one TCR beta chain. The target antigen is unknown. This record comes from a study of shared clonotypes between healthy human individuals. Points from the study as a whole: Sorted-subset sequencing, rarefaction showed, was incomplete despite large depth. Researchers found naive subsets generally carried larger estimated richness than memory subsets. Lower generation probabilities were found for non-shared clonotypes than for those shared by all four donors.

Researchers partitioned CD4+ cells into CD45RA+ naive and CD45RA-negative memory subsets. Data came from immunoSEQ multiplex PCR; TCRdb stores just in-frame clones and leaves some out. The table has some 1,600,000 clones, 95% to 99% seen once; the top ten hold roughly 0.45%. The sample was naive CD4+ T cells sorted from blood. As for subset: CD45RA+ positively selected. This clonotype was sampled from a man aged 30 to 39 in good health.

The CDR3 sequence is CASRRDKGEKLFF. As DNA, the CDR3 is TGCGCCAGCAGACGGGACAAAGGAGAAAAACTGTTTTTT. This rearrangement joins TRBV5-1 to TRBJ1-4; a possible D gene is TRBD1 (6 bases). This CDR3 is 13 amino acids long. Trimming cost V 5 bases and J 8 bases, with 13 bases left between them. Germline V gives CDR1 SGHRS, CDR2 YFSETQ.